Presented here are 28 T cell receptor beta chains from one specimen sequenced in a study of cytomegalovirus exposure and HLA in healthy donors. The PCR employed 60 Vbeta primers together with 13 Jbeta primers. The table came from immunoSEQ multiplex PCR; TCRdb's copy has only in-frame clones and leaves some out. This table has more than 95,000 clones, roughly three quarters appearing once. Sequencing input: PBMCs. Receptor source: a man aged 25 to 40 in good health and CMV-seronegative.

This clone was detected a few times. The genes are TRBV28 and TRBJ1-1, with D possibly TRBD1 on 6 matching bases. The germline V gene encodes CDR1 MDHEN and CDR2 SYDVKM. The V end was cut by 8 bases, the J end by 12 bases, with 22 bases between. This CDR3 is built from 13 residues. The CDR3 nucleotides read TGTGCCAGCGGTTCGACAACAGGGCCCCAAACTTTCTTT. It specifies CASGSTTGPQTFF.

The chain couples TRBV7-8 to TRBJ2-1; 9 bases map to TRBD1. Trimming took 1 base from V and 3 from J; bases not matched to a gene: 4. Looked up from germline, CDR1 is SGHVS and CDR2 is FQNEAQ. This CDR3 spans 16 amino acids. CDR3 DNA sequence: TGTGCCAGCAGCTTAGGAAGGACAGGGGTCTACAATGAGCAGTTCTTC. Translation gives CASSLGRTGVYNEQFF.

The chain links TRBV5-3 to TRBJ2-3; 8 bases agree with TRBD1. TRBV5-3 is annotated as an ORF whose role is uncertain. The CDR3 runs 18 residues. V lost 4 bases, J lost 0 bases, and 13 bases stayed unmatched. CDR3 in DNA: TGTGCCAGAAGCCAGGCGGACAGGGAACTTATTAGCACAGATACGCAGTATTTT. Translating gives CARSQADRELISTDTQYF.

On this clone itself: Other DNA sequences in the same sample also yield this CDR3. The chain has TRBV12-5 and TRBJ1-3; TRBD1 might be the D (5 bases). Germline lookup yields CDR1 LGHNT and CDR2 FRNRAP. The germline V and J ends were trimmed by 7 bases and 4 bases, with 20 bases remaining between them. This CDR3 region has 16 residues. The CDR3 region has the DNA TGTGCTAGTGCACCTGGGGGAGGCATGGCGGGAAACACCATATATTTT. Its protein is CASAPGGGMAGNTIYF.

V is TRBV7-6 and J is TRBJ2-2; TRBD2 matches 9 bases. This CDR3 spans 15 amino acids. J lost 6 bases, V lost 0 bases, and 2 bases had no gene match. Germline CDR1 reads SGHVS; CDR2 reads FNYEAQ. CDR3 nucleotides: TGTGCCAGCAGCTTAGCGCGGGAGGGCGCCGGGGAGCTGTTTTTT. Translating gives CASSLAREGAGELFF.

The gene calls are TRBV6-5 and TRBJ1-2; D is undetermined. Deletions cut 6 bases from V and 4 bases from J, with 12 bases between. Germline lookup yields CDR1 MNHEY and CDR2 SVGAGI. There are 13 residues in the CDR3. The CDR3 DNA reads as TGTGCCAGCAGCCCCGACATGCTCTATGGCTACACCTTC. It yields the protein CASSPDMLYGYTF.

The chain employs TRBV2 and TRBJ2-3, with TRBD2 matching 9 bases. V gave up 6 bases and J gave up 3 bases; unmatched junction bases: 7. The CDR3 extends over 15 amino acids. Germline V gene sequence: CDR1 SNHLY, CDR2 FYNNEI. The CDR3 DNA sequence: TGTGCCAGCAGCCCTAGCGGGATTACAACAGATACGCAGTATTTT. Its protein is CASSPSGITTDTQYF.

The chain combines TRBV28 with TRBJ2-7, with 13 nucleotides matching TRBD2. The trim removed 6 bases at V and 5 bases at J, leaving 7 bases unmatched. The CDR3 runs to 15 residues. The germline gives CDR1 MDHEN, CDR2 SYDVKM. The CDR3 is CASSPTSGRFHEQYF. The CDR3 DNA reads as TGTGCCAGCAGCCCGACTAGCGGGAGGTTCCACGAGCAGTACTTC.

CDR3 in DNA: TGTGCCAGCAGCGTAGCTCCAGGGCTTAATGAAAAACTGTTTTTT. This codes for CASSVAPGLNEKLFF. The chain joins TRBV9 to TRBJ1-4, with D maybe TRBD1 (5 bases). The ends were cut back, 0 bases at V and 4 bases at J, with 10 bases in the middle. The CDR3 sequence is 15 residues long. Germline V gene sequence: CDR1 SGDLS, CDR2 YYNGEE.

J is TRBJ2-3 and V is TRBV5-1; 7 nucleotides match TRBD2. With V trimmed by 4 bases and J by 4 bases, 9 bases remained unmatched. The CDR3 is 15 amino acids. CDR1 and CDR2 (germline): SGHRS, YFSETQ. The CDR3 here is CASSVRTRSADTQYF. The CDR3 nucleotides are TGCGCCAGCAGCGTGAGGACTAGGTCCGCAGATACGCAGTATTTT.

The chain couples TRBV6-5 to TRBJ2-3; 10 bases line up with TRBD1. Germline V gene data show CDR1 as MNHEY and CDR2 as SVGAGI. Trimming cost V 10 bases and J 4 bases; bases outside gene matches: 11. CDR3 size: 15 residues. CDR3 nucleotides: TGTGCCACGACCCCCGGGACAGGGGTGGCAGATACGCAGTATTTT. Encoded protein: CATTPGTGVADTQYF.

This clone was seen just once. The chain is built from TRBV4-1 and TRBJ2-7; D is possibly TRBD1 (6 bases). There are 13 residues in the CDR3. V was pared by 0 bases and J by 10 bases, with 13 bases between. The germline CDR1 and CDR2 sequences are MGHRA and YSYEKL. The CDR3: CASSQEGSRGQYF. Here the CDR3 DNA reads TGCGCCAGCAGCCAAGAGGGTTCCAGGGGACAGTACTTC.

This clone was counted a few times. This sequence joins TRBV10-3 and TRBJ2-5, with 12 bases fitting TRBD1. Germline V gene lookup returns CDR1 ENHRY and CDR2 SYGVKD. The V segment lost 2 bases and the J segment 5 bases; nucleotides outside the gene matches: 3. The CDR3 is 15 residues long. The CDR3 loop is CAISEGTGGEETQYF. DNA for the CDR3: TGTGCCATCAGTGAGGGGACAGGGGGCGAGGAGACCCAGTACTTC.

This sequence joins TRBV6-5 and TRBJ2-5; perhaps TRBD1 as D (5 bases). The germline V gene has CDR1 MNHEY and CDR2 SVGAGI. The CDR3 has 15 amino acids. V shed 6 bases and J shed 5 bases, with 19 bases lying between them. The CDR3 protein is CASSPSPGKGETQYF. The CDR3 nucleotides read TGTGCCAGCAGCCCATCCCCAGGGAAAGGGGAGACCCAGTACTTC.

This rearrangement joins TRBV5-8 to TRBJ1-4; D is uncertain. The CDR3 totals 15 residues. The germline V gene has CDR1 SGHTS and CDR2 YDEGEE. Trimming took 0 bases from V and 7 from J, leaving 13 bases between them. The CDR3 reads CASSLGSRSLEKLFF. The CDR3 DNA reads TGTGCCAGCAGCTTGGGATCTAGGTCCCTTGAAAAACTGTTTTTT.

This clone has only a few counts. The chain recombines TRBV7-9 with TRBJ1-1, with TRBD1 as a possible D gene (5 bases). V shed 0 bases and J shed 6 bases, with 14 bases lying between them. Germline V lookup: CDR1 SEHNR, CDR2 FQNEAQ (reference sequence). CDR3 length: 15 amino acids. DNA for the CDR3: TGTGCCAGCAGCTTAGCGCGTTGGGGGGAGGCTGAAGCTTTCTTT. Its protein is CASSLARWGEAEAFF.

The chain uses TRBV28 and TRBJ1-5, with TRBD1 matching over 8 bases. The germline V gene has CDR1 MDHEN and CDR2 SYDVKM. After removal of 3 bases from V and 9 bases from J, the junction contained 7 bases not matched to a gene. CDR3 length: 14 residues. Here the CDR3 DNA reads TGTGCCAGCAGTTTGACAGGGGCTCGGGCGCCCCAGCATTTT. Amino acids: CASSLTGARAPQHF. The whole variable domain, filled in from reference TRBV28 and TRBJ1-5, reads DVKVTQSSRYLVKRTGEKVFLECVQDMDHENMFWYRQDPGLGLRLIYFSYDVKMKEKGDIPEGYSVSREKKERFSLILESASTNQTSMYLCASSLTGARAPQHFGDGTRLSIL.

This clone was seen more than once but under ten times. The rearrangement joins TRBV2 to TRBJ2-4, with TRBD1 as a possible D gene (5 bases). Germline values: CDR1 SNHLY, CDR2 FYNNEI. Trimming took 5 bases from V and 0 from J, leaving 11 bases between them. This CDR3 has 15 residues. CDR3 in amino acids: CASSTDRGAKNIQYF. DNA of the CDR3: TGTGCCAGCAGTACAGACAGAGGAGCCAAAAACATTCAGTACTTC.

As to this clone: Its ends do not fully match the called genes, so a read error is possible. The gene calls are TRBV6-1 and TRBJ2-7; D tentatively fits TRBD1 or TRBD2 (7 bases each). Looked up from germline, CDR1 is MNHNS and CDR2 is SASEGT. The CDR3 is 12 amino acids. CDR3 DNA: TGTGCCGGCAGGGGGGGGACCTACGAGCAGTACTTC. Protein: CAGRGGTYEQYF.

The chain uses TRBV7-8 and TRBJ1-2; 7 positions agree with TRBD1. The CDR3 length is 14 residues. V was pared by 7 bases and J by 2 bases, with 7 bases of the junction left unmatched. Germline assignment: CDR1 SGHVS and CDR2 FQNEAQ. CDR3 sequence: CASKGALSNYGYTF. The CDR3 DNA reads as TGTGCCAGCAAGGGGGCCTTGAGCAACTATGGCTACACCTTC.

This chain links TRBV15 with TRBJ2-1; D gene unclear. V was trimmed by 0 bases and J by 5 bases, leaving 5 bases between them. Looked up from germline, CDR1 is LNHNV and CDR2 is YYDKDF (reference sequence). The CDR3 totals 13 residues. The CDR3 sequence: CATSRDPDNEQFF. CDR3 sequence (DNA): TGTGCCACCAGCAGAGATCCAGACAATGAGCAGTTCTTC.

The chain links TRBV28 to TRBJ2-7; tentatively, D is TRBD1 (5 bases). The CDR3 sequence is 14 residues long. V lost 6 bases to trimming and J lost 2 bases, with 14 bases between them. Germline V lookup: CDR1 MDHEN, CDR2 SYDVKM. CDR3 in amino acids: CASSQQVVPYEQYF. Here the CDR3 DNA reads TGTGCCAGCAGCCAACAGGTCGTTCCCTACGAGCAGTACTTC.

The genes are TRBV2 and TRBJ1-1; weak D call: TRBD1 (5 bases). The V end lost 9 bases, the J end lost 0 bases, and 14 bases lay between the germline ends. This CDR3 has 14 amino acids. Per the germline V gene, CDR1 is SNHLY and CDR2 is FYNNEI. CDR3 protein: CARGTGELNTEAFF. CDR3 coding DNA: TGTGCCAGGGGAACGGGGGAGTTGAACACTGAAGCTTTCTTT.

The chain recombines TRBV7-6 with TRBJ1-5; D gene uncertain. V was pared by 4 bases and J by 0 bases, with 7 bases between. The germline gives CDR1 SGHVS, CDR2 FNYEAQ. CDR3 size: 14 residues. CDR3 region: CASSSTNSNQPQHF. DNA for the CDR3: TGTGCCAGCAGCTCCACAAATAGCAATCAGCCCCAGCATTTT.

The chain has TRBV19 and TRBJ2-5, with TRBD2 matching 13 bases. The V and J ends lost 6 bases and 2 bases, in that order; junction bases with no gene match: 6. This CDR3 has 16 amino acids. Germline lookup yields CDR1 LNHDA and CDR2 SQIVND (reference sequence). The CDR3 region is CASRGPGLAGQETQYF. The CDR3 DNA is TGTGCCAGTAGGGGCCCGGGACTAGCGGGGCAAGAGACCCAGTACTTC.

This clone turned up a few times. The rearrangement joins TRBV11-2 to TRBJ2-5; D perhaps matches TRBD2 (5 bases). CDR1 and CDR2 (germline): SGHAT, FQNNGV. The CDR3 has 14 residues. V lost 1 base to trimming and J lost 1 base, with 7 bases between them. CDR3 bases: TGTGCCAGCAGCTTAGGACTAACCCAAGAGACCCAGTACTTC. Its translation: CASSLGLTQETQYF.

The chain uses TRBV5-1 and TRBJ2-7; TRBD1 is a possible D gene (6 bases). Germline lookup yields CDR1 SGHRS and CDR2 YFSETQ. V shed 2 bases and J shed 1 base, with 7 bases lying between them. The CDR3 runs to 13 residues. CDR3 loop: CASSFGQSYEQYF. The CDR3 coding sequence is TGCGCCAGCAGCTTCGGACAGTCCTACGAGCAGTACTTC.

In its sample, this clone was seen once. The sample contains more than one DNA sequence encoding this CDR3. CDR3 in DNA: TGCGCCAGCTGGTTAACGGGACAGCCAAAGACCCAGTACTTC. Translation: CASWLTGQPKTQYF. The chain joins TRBV5-1 to TRBJ2-5; TRBD1 matches at 7 bases. The V gene's germline CDR1 is SGHRS and CDR2 YFSETQ. This CDR3 contains 14 residues. V lost 7 bases and J lost 6; bases outside the gene matches: 12. The whole variable domain, remainder taken from reference TRBV5-1 and TRBJ2-5, is KAGVTQTPRYLIKTRGQQVTLSCSPISGHRSVSWYQQTPGQGLQFLFEYFSETQRNKGNFPGRFSGRQFSNSRSEMNVSTLELGDSALYLCASWLTGQPKTQYFGPGTRLLVL.